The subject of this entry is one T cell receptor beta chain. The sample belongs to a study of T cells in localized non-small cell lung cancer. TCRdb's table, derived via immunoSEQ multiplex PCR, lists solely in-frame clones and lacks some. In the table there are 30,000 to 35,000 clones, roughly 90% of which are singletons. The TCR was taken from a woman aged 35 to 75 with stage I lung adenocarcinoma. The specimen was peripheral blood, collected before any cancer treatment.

The CDR3 loop reads CAWSEGAWGYTF. The CDR3 region has the DNA TGTGCCTGGAGTGAAGGGGCATGGGGCTACACCTTC. V and J are TRBV30 and TRBJ1-2; D is possibly TRBD1 (5 bases). Germline V gene sequence: CDR1 GTSNPN, CDR2 SVGIG (reference sequence). The CDR3 spans 12 residues. V was clipped by 1 base and J by 8 bases, with 11 bases between them. The full variable domain, its missing parts supplied by reference TRBV30 and TRBJ1-2, is SQTIHQWPATLVQPVGSPLSLECTVEGTSNPNLYWYRQAAGRGLQLLFYSVGIGQISSEVPQNLSASRPQDRQFILSSKKLLLSDSGFYLCAWSEGAWGYTFGSGTRLTVV.